This T cell receptor beta chain appears in the sequencing data of a study of the immune and genomic landscape of osteosarcoma. Looking at the study overall: Median age at diagnosis was 27 years, range roughly 5-85.

Osteosarcoma specimens were post-treatment primary, local recurrence and metastasis tumors from poor-prognosis patients. V was shortened by 4 bases and J by 3 bases, with 17 bases between the two germline ends. The CDR3 has 15 residues. The germline CDR1 and CDR2 sequences are SGHRS and YFSETQ. Profiling relied on immunoSEQ multiplex PCR, and the TCRdb table lists in-frame clones only, not all of them. Among under 11,000 clones, approximately 70% were seen once, and the ten largest hold more than 15%. On this clone itself: The target antigen is unknown.

Study-level findings and limits: External normal skin and healthy peripheral blood data provided clonality references. Four or five cases had one hyperexpanded dominant clone and under 100 clonotypes.

V gene TRBV5-1 combines with J gene TRBJ2-7, with TRBD2 as a possible D gene (6 bases). The receptor was derived from a human donor with osteosarcoma. The specimen was osteosarcoma tumor tissue from the lung. The CDR3 spells CASSVNVGGFYEQYF. As DNA, the CDR3 is TGCGCCAGCAGCGTAAATGTGGGGGGTTTCTACGAGCAGTACTTC.